This TCR beta chain was captured by sequencing in a study of cytomegalovirus exposure and HLA in healthy donors. Method: immunoSEQ multiplex PCR; TCRdb's copy keeps in-frame clones and lacks some. The sample carries about 260,000 clones, 90% recorded once. Germline V gene data show CDR1 as WNHNN and CDR2 as SYGVQD (reference sequence). The CDR3 is made up of 11 amino acids. With 3 bases removed from V and 5 bases from J, the gap between germline ends came to 5 bases. This clone was seen just once. The rearrangement joins TRBV10-1 to TRBJ2-7; D not certain. The sequenced sample was PBMCs. This sequence was found in a woman aged 30 to 39 in good health and CMV-seronegative. CDR3 residues: CASSDPNEQYF. The CDR3 DNA sequence: TGCGCCAGCAGTGACCCCAACGAGCAGTACTTC.